The 9 T cell receptor beta chains below all came from one sample that was sequenced in a study of T cell responses to AZD1222 COVID-19 vaccine. Assay: immunoSEQ multiplex PCR; the TCRdb copy retains only in-frame clones and omits some. Of about 120,000 clones listed, roughly nine tenths were seen once; the top ten hold under 3%. Sequencing was performed on peripheral blood, taken 28 days after the second AZD1222 dose. The receptors derive from an adult who received the AZD1222 COVID-19 vaccine.

V and J are TRBV7-2 and TRBJ1-4, with 9 nucleotides matching TRBD1. The germline V gene has CDR1 SGHTA and CDR2 FQGNSA. The J segment lost 10 bases and the V segment lost 1 base, leaving 7 bases of the junction unmatched. The CDR3 runs to 15 residues. CDR3 nucleotide sequence: TGTGCCAGCAGCTTAGGTGGACAGGGGAGGGGAAAACTGTTTTTT. Residues: CASSLGGQGRGKLFF.

The rearrangement uses TRBV4-2 and TRBJ1-1, with D possibly being TRBD1 (5 bases). With 0 bases removed from V and 8 bases from J, the gap between germline ends came to 13 bases. This CDR3 region has 14 residues. Per the germline V gene, CDR1 is LGHNA and CDR2 is YNFKEQ. In DNA form, the CDR3 reads TGTGCCAGCAGCCAAGATCGTGGGACGGACGAAGCTTTCTTT. This sequence encodes CASSQDRGTDEAFF.

The chain couples TRBV5-1 to TRBJ2-1; no firm D call. The CDR3 covers 11 residues. Trimming removed 4 bases from V and 9 bases from J, with 8 bases in between. Germline CDR1 reads SGHRS; CDR2 reads YFSETQ. CDR3: CASSLTVEQFF. The CDR3 DNA reads as TGCGCCAGCAGCCTTACCGTTGAGCAGTTCTTC.

This clone appeared many times. The chain is built from TRBV11-3 and TRBJ2-1; no reliable D call. The length of the CDR3 is 15 residues. Trimming shortened V by 8 bases and J by 4 bases, and 18 bases separated the two germline ends. Per the germline V gene, CDR1 is SGHNT and CDR2 is YENEEA. In DNA form, the CDR3 reads TGTGCCAGCGCCCCCGGGTCAAGTTCGTACAATGAGCAGTTCTTC. Residues: CASAPGSSSYNEQFF.

In its sample, this clone was seen once. This chain connects TRBV19 to TRBJ1-1; TRBD1 agrees at 11 bases. From germline, CDR1 is LNHDA and CDR2 SQIVND (reference sequence). V gave up 5 bases and J gave up 5 bases; unmatched junction bases: 4. This CDR3 spans 14 amino acids. The CDR3 spells CASSADRGHTEAFF. The CDR3 DNA is TGTGCCAGTAGTGCGGACAGGGGGCATACTGAAGCTTTCTTT.

The V and J genes are TRBV15 and TRBJ1-1, with a weak D call TRBD1 (5 bases). The CDR3 has 19 residues. CDR1 and CDR2 from the germline V gene are LNHNV and YYDKDF (reference sequence). Between the trimmed V and J ends, which lost 2 bases and 0 bases, there was a span of 22 bases. This CDR3 is CATSRFRSTDPVMNTEAFF. In DNA form, the CDR3 reads TGTGCCACCAGCAGATTCCGTTCGACAGATCCAGTGATGAACACTGAAGCTTTCTTT.

The V and J genes are TRBV5-5 and TRBJ1-3; D not certain. CDR3 length: 16 amino acids. Germline-derived CDR1 and CDR2 are SGHKS and YYEKEE (reference sequence). Trimming removed 2 bases from V and 0 bases from J, with 12 bases in between. The CDR3 sequence is CASSLRGGYSGNTIYF. CDR3 DNA: TGTGCCAGCAGCTTACGTGGCGGCTACTCTGGAAACACCATATATTTT.

The chain uses TRBV4-3 and TRBJ1-4, with D hard to call. The CDR3 sequence is 20 residues long. Germline CDR1 is LGHNA and CDR2 is YSLEER. With 0 bases removed from V and 8 bases from J, the gap between germline ends came to 28 bases. The CDR3 sequence: CASSQDAQVGLIARAEKLFF. CDR3 bases: TGCGCCAGCAGCCAAGACGCTCAGGTGGGTCTCATCGCCCGAGCCGAAAAACTGTTTTTT.

The gene calls are TRBV20-1 and TRBJ2-6; maybe TRBD2 (5 bases). CDR3 length: 16 residues. V shed 3 bases and J shed 3 bases, with 15 bases lying between them. CDR1 and CDR2 (germline): DFQATT, SNEGSKA (reference sequence). The CDR3 here is CSASGRGNYGANVLTF. The CDR3 DNA reads TGCAGTGCTAGTGGACGGGGTAATTATGGGGCCAACGTCCTGACTTTC.